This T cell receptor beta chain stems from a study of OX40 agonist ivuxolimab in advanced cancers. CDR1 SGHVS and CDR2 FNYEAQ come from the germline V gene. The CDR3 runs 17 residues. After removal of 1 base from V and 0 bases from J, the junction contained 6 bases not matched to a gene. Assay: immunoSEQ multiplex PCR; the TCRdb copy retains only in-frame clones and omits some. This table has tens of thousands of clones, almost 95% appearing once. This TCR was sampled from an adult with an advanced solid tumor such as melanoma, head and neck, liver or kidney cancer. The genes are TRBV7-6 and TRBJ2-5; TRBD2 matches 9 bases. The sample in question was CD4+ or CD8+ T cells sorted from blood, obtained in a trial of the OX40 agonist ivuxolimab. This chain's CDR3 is CASSLDRLAEYQETQYF. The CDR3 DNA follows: TGTGCCAGCAGCTTAGATAGACTAGCGGAGTACCAAGAGACCCAGTACTTC.